Each of the 21 T cell receptor beta chains below was sequenced from the same sample in a study of blood T cell repertoires in COVID-19. Here immunoSEQ multiplex PCR was the method, and the copy in TCRdb shows in-frame clones only, minus some. The table has 89,000 or so clones, over 90% seen once. The sample consisted of peripheral blood. Receptors originate from a human donor with active COVID-19. The donor label of this sample is uncertain.

The V and J genes are TRBV7-2 and TRBJ2-5, with 9 bases aligning to TRBD2. The CDR3 contains 17 residues. With V trimmed by 5 bases and J by 1 base, 11 bases remained unmatched. CDR1 is SGHTA, CDR2 FQGNSA, per germline. As DNA, the CDR3 is TGTGCCAGCAGCCCTTATCCCCTGACTAGCGGCCAAGAGACCCAGTACTTC. This codes for CASSPYPLTSGQETQYF.

The V and J genes are TRBV18 and TRBJ1-1; weak D call: TRBD1 (6 bases). CDR3 length: 15 amino acids. Germline V lookup: CDR1 KGHSH, CDR2 LQKENI. Trimming pared 3 bases from V and 3 bases from J, leaving 14 bases between. CDR3 in amino acids: CASSPNRVGYTEAFF. DNA for the CDR3: TGTGCCAGCTCACCGAACAGGGTCGGGTACACTGAAGCTTTCTTT. The complete variable domain, with remaining parts taken from reference TRBV18 and TRBJ1-1, reads NAGVMQNPRHLVRRRGQEARLRCSPMKGHSHVYWYRQLPEEGLKFMVYLQKENIIDESGMPKERFSAEFPKEGPSILRIQQVVRGDSAAYFCASSPNRVGYTEAFFGQGTRLTVV.

The rearrangement links TRBV6-1 to TRBJ2-1, with 7 positions matching TRBD2. Trimming at V came to 2 bases and at J to 6 bases, leaving 13 bases not matched to a gene. The CDR3 is 17 amino acids. Germline V gene data show CDR1 as MNHNS and CDR2 as SASEGT. The CDR3 region is CASSESGLQRGFNEQFF. The CDR3 region has the DNA TGTGCCAGCAGTGAATCGGGCCTCCAGCGGGGCTTCAATGAGCAGTTCTTC.

The rearrangement uses TRBV7-9 and TRBJ2-7; 8 bases agree with TRBD2. J was trimmed by 0 bases and V by 4 bases; bases with no gene match: 11. The CDR3 is made up of 17 amino acids. Per germline, CDR1 SEHNR and CDR2 FQNEAQ (reference sequence). CDR3 in amino acids: CASSSSFLAGSSYEQYF. CDR3 bases: TGTGCCAGCAGCTCCTCCTTTCTAGCGGGTAGCTCCTACGAGCAGTACTTC.

V and J are TRBV9 and TRBJ2-1, with 7 nucleotides matching TRBD1. This CDR3 contains 15 residues. Germline V gene lookup returns CDR1 SGDLS and CDR2 YYNGEE. V was pared by 2 bases and J by 8 bases, with 10 bases of the junction left unmatched. Written as DNA, the CDR3 is TGTGCCAGCAGCGTCCCAGGGGGATTATTCGATGAGCAGTTCTTC. This encodes CASSVPGGLFDEQFF. The entire variable domain, with the rest obtained from reference TRBV9 and TRBJ2-1, is as follows: DSGVTQTPKHLITATGQRVTLRCSPRSGDLSVYWYQQSLDQGLQFLIQYYNGEERAKGNILERFSAQQFPDLHSELNLSSLELGDSALYFCASSVPGGLFDEQFFGPGTRLTVL.

This sequence joins TRBV14 and TRBJ1-1; 10 positions match TRBD1. The CDR3 has 15 amino acids. V gave up 3 bases and J gave up 6 bases; unmatched junction bases: 7. In germline, CDR1 is SGHDN, CDR2 FVKESK. The CDR3 bases are TGTGCCAGCAGCCAGGGGGACAGGGGTGCCCCTGAAGCTTTCTTT. Translating gives CASSQGDRGAPEAFF.

V is TRBV15 and J is TRBJ2-7; tentative D call: TRBD1 (6 bases). CDR3 size: 16 residues. V shed 2 bases and J shed 2 bases, with 16 bases lying between them. Germline CDR1 LNHNV, CDR2 YYDKDF (reference sequence). CDR3 sequence: CATSRFYRDTTYEQYF. The CDR3 bases are TGTGCCACCAGCAGATTCTATCGGGACACGACCTACGAGCAGTACTTC.

The V call is TRBV4-3, the J call TRBJ2-5; a possible D gene is TRBD2 (6 bases). The CDR3 is made up of 15 amino acids. V shed 1 base and J shed 5 bases, with 14 bases lying between them. Germline V CDR1 and CDR2: LGHNA, YSLEER. This chain's CDR3 is CASSQVSSGDETQYF. In DNA, the CDR3 is TGCGCCAGCAGCCAAGTTTCCTCGGGAGACGAGACCCAGTACTTC.

CDR3: CASRAVGQGVQPQHF. CDR3 nucleotide sequence: TGTGCCAGCAGAGCCGTCGGGCAGGGGGTTCAGCCCCAGCATTTT. The chain joins TRBV28 to TRBJ1-5; 7 nucleotides agree with TRBD1. Trimming cost V 6 bases and J 6 bases; bases outside gene matches: 11. Germline CDR1 reads MDHEN; CDR2 reads SYDVKM. The CDR3 length is 15 residues.

The rearrangement joins TRBV19 to TRBJ2-7; 7 bases agree with TRBD1. CDR3 length: 13 amino acids. The germline gives CDR1 LNHDA, CDR2 SQIVND (reference sequence). The V segment lost 5 bases and the J segment 6 bases; nucleotides outside the gene matches: 7. The CDR3 DNA reads TGTGCCAGTAGTGTGACAGGGACCGGCGAGCAGTACTTC. Translated: CASSVTGTGEQYF. The whole variable domain, remainder taken from reference TRBV19 and TRBJ2-7, is DGGITQSPKYLFRKEGQNVTLSCEQNLNHDAMYWYRQDPGQGLRLIYYSQIVNDFQKGDIAEGYSVSREKKESFPLTVTSAQKNPTAFYLCASSVTGTGEQYFGPGTRLTVT.

The V gene is TRBV6-1, the J gene TRBJ1-2; D is ambiguous. V was pared by 4 bases and J by 3 bases, with 18 bases between. The CDR3 spans 16 residues. Looked up from germline, CDR1 is MNHNS and CDR2 is SASEGT. As DNA, the CDR3 is TGTGCCAGCAGTGTACCGGAGTGGGTAAGGCACTATGGCTACACCTTC. This gives the protein CASSVPEWVRHYGYTF.

The chain uses TRBV6-6 and TRBJ1-1; 9 nucleotides line up with TRBD1. This CDR3 has 17 residues. The germline V gene encodes CDR1 MNHNY and CDR2 SVGAGI (reference sequence). Losses at the gene ends were 5 bases for V and 1 base for J; bases not matched to a gene: 11. The CDR3 nucleotides read TGTGCCAGCAGTCGCGCCGGGACAGGGTTCCAGAACACTGAAGCTTTCTTT. This translates into CASSRAGTGFQNTEAFF.

The rearrangement uses TRBV6-5 and TRBJ1-1; D perhaps matches TRBD1 (5 bases). Trimming left V 0 bases short and J 5 bases short, with 13 bases between. Germline CDR1 reads MNHEY; CDR2 reads SVGAGI. The CDR3 runs to 15 residues. The CDR3, as DNA: TGTGCCAGCAGTTACTCACGGAGGGGCTGGACTGAAGCTTTCTTT. Protein sequence: CASSYSRRGWTEAFF.

The chain is built from TRBV7-2 and TRBJ1-5; a possible D gene is TRBD1 (5 bases). The CDR3 contains 13 residues. V lost 5 bases, J lost 10 bases, and 15 bases lay in between. From germline, CDR1 is SGHTA and CDR2 FQGNSA. CDR3 region: CASSPKGIGPQHF. CDR3 in DNA: TGTGCCAGCAGCCCAAAGGGGATTGGACCCCAGCATTTT.

This rearrangement joins TRBV5-4 to TRBJ1-2; weak D call: TRBD1 (6 bases). The V end lost 5 bases, the J end lost 4 bases, and 18 bases lay between the germline ends. CDR3 length: 15 residues. The germline V gene encodes CDR1 SGHNT and CDR2 YYREEE (reference sequence). CDR3 bases: TGTGCCAGCAGTTTAGCTGGACAGACCCTCTATGGCTACACCTTC. This gives the protein CASSLAGQTLYGYTF.

The V and J genes are TRBV6-1 and TRBJ2-7; tentative D call: TRBD1 (7 bases). CDR1 is MNHNS, CDR2 SASEGT, per germline. CDR3 length: 15 amino acids. V lost 1 base and J 3 bases, leaving 13 bases between the germline ends. CDR3 sequence: CASSEVTGEVYEQYF. Written as DNA, the CDR3 is TGTGCCAGCAGTGAAGTCACAGGGGAGGTCTACGAGCAGTACTTC.

The V call is TRBV6-2 or TRBV6-3, the J call TRBJ1-1; D gene unclear. The V gene's germline CDR1 is MNHEY and CDR2 SVGEGT. CDR3 length: 14 residues. V was clipped by 2 bases and J by 4 bases, with 11 bases between them. The CDR3 is CASSYQTPFTEAFF. In nucleotides, the CDR3 is TGTGCCAGCAGTTACCAGACACCTTTCACTGAAGCTTTCTTT.

The V gene is TRBV19, the J gene TRBJ2-3, with TRBD1 matching over 9 bases. The CDR3 loop spans 18 amino acids. V gave up 4 bases and J gave up 4 bases; unmatched junction bases: 15. Per the germline V gene, CDR1 is LNHDA and CDR2 is SQIVND (reference sequence). CDR3 bases: TGTGCCAGTAGTACCGCGACGGGACAGGGTTCCGGGCCAGATACGCAGTATTTT. Translating it yields CASSTATGQGSGPDTQYF.

The chain uses TRBV6-5 and TRBJ1-2, with 10 bases aligning to TRBD1. The CDR3 contains 15 residues. The J segment lost 4 bases and the V segment lost 7 bases, leaving 9 bases of the junction unmatched. Germline V gene data show CDR1 as MNHEY and CDR2 as SVGAGI. CDR3 amino acids: CASKNRTGGLYGYTF. CDR3 nucleotides: TGTGCCAGCAAAAACAGGACAGGGGGTCTCTATGGCTACACCTTC.

The chain employs TRBV7-9 and TRBJ2-3; 7 bases map to TRBD2. CDR3 size: 15 residues. With V trimmed by 0 bases and J by 2 bases, 2 bases remained unmatched. Germline assignment: CDR1 SEHNR and CDR2 FQNEAQ (reference sequence). The DNA of the CDR3 is TGTGCCAGCAGCTTAGCGGGAGGGGCCACAGATACGCAGTATTTT. This encodes CASSLAGGATDTQYF.

The chain links TRBV5-1 to TRBJ2-7; the match to TRBD2 covers 8 bases. The V segment lost 7 bases and the J segment 3 bases; nucleotides outside the gene matches: 6. The CDR3 runs 13 residues. Per germline, CDR1 SGHRS and CDR2 YFSETQ. CDR3 sequence (DNA): TGCGCCAGCGCGGCCACTAGCGGCTACGAGCAGTACTTC. This sequence encodes CASAATSGYEQYF.